This TCR beta chain was captured by sequencing in a study of cytomegalovirus exposure and HLA in healthy donors. Background on the study: For the approximately 430 genotyped donors, 75% to 90% fell within the Caucasian-associated ancestry cluster. Study outcomes and limitations: In the analysis, some V segments, TRBV6-2 and TRBV6-3 included, were excluded as indistinguishable. Roughly uniform sequencing depth across donors was assumed, possibly incorrectly.

In the case of this clone: Its antigen remains unknown.

V shed 10 bases and J shed 8 bases, with 8 bases lying between them. There are 10 residues in the CDR3. Germline CDR1 is SEHNR and CDR2 is FQNEAQ (reference sequence). Nominally healthy donors provided the samples, though records likely missed some immune exposures. The PCR had 60 Vbeta and 13 Jbeta primers. TCRdb's copy holds only in-frame clones and misses some; the assay was immunoSEQ multiplex PCR. The repertoire holds 100,000 to 150,000 clones, approximately 80% seen once, with around 3% in the top ten. The clonotype was recovered from a young woman in good health and CMV-seropositive. Sequencing was carried out using PBMCs. The V and J genes are TRBV7-9 and TRBJ2-2; the D is unclear. CDR3 amino acids: CAILLGELFF. The CDR3 nucleotides read TGTGCCATCCTCTTGGGGGAGCTGTTTTTT. The variable domain in full, completed from reference TRBV7-9 and TRBJ2-2, reads DTGVSQNPRHKITKRGQNVTFRCDPISEHNRLYWYRQTLGQGPEFLTYFQNEAQLEKSRLLSDRFSAERPKGSFSTLEIQRTEQGDSAMYLCAILLGELFFGEGSRLTVL.